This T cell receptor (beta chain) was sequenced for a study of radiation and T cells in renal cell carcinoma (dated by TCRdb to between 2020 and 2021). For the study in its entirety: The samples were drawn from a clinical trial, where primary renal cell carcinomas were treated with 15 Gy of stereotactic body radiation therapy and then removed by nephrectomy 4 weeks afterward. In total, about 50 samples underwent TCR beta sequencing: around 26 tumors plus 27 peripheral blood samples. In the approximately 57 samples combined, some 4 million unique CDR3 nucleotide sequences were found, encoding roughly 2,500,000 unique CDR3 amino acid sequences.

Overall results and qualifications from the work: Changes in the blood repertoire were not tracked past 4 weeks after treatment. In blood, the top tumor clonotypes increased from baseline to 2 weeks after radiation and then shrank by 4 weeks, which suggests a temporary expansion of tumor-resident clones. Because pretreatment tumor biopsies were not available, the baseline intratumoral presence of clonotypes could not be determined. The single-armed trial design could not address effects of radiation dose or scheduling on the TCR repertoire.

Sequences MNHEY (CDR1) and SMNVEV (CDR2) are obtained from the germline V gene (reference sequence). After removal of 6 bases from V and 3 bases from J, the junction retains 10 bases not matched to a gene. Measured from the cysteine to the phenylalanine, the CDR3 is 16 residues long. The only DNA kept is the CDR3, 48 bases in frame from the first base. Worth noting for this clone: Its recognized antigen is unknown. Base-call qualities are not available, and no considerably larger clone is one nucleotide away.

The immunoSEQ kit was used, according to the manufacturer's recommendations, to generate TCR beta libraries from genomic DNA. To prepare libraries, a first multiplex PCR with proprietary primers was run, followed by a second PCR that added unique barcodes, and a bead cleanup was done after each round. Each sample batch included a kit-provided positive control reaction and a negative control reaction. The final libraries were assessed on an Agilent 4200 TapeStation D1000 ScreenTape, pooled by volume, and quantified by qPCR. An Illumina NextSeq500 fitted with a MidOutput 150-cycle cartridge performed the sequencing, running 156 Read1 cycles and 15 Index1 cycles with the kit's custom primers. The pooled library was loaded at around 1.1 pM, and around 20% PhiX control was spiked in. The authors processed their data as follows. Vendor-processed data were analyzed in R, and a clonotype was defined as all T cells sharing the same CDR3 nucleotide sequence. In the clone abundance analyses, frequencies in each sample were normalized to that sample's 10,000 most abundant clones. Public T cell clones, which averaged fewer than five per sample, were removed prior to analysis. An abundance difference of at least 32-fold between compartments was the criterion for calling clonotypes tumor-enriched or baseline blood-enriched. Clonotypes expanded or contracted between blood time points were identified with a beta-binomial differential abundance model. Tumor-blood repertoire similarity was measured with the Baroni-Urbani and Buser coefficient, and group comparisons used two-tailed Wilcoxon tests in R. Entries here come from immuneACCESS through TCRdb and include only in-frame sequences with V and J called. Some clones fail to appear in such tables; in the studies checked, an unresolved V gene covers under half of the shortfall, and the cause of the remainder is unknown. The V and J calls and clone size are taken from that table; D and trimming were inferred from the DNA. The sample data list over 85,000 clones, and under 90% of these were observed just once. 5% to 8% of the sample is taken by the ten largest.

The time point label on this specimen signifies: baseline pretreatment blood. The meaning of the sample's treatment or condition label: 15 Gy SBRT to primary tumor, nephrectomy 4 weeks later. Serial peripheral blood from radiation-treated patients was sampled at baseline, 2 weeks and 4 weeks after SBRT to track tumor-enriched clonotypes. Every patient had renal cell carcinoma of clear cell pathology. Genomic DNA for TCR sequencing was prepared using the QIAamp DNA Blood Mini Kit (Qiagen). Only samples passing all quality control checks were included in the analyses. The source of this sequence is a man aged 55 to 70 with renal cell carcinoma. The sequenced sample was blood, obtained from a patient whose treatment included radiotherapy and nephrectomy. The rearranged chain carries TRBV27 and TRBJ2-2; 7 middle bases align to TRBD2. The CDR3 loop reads CASSHLLGGDTGELFF. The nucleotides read TGTGCCAGCAGCCACCTCCTGGGGGGGGACACCGGGGAGCTGTTTTTT.